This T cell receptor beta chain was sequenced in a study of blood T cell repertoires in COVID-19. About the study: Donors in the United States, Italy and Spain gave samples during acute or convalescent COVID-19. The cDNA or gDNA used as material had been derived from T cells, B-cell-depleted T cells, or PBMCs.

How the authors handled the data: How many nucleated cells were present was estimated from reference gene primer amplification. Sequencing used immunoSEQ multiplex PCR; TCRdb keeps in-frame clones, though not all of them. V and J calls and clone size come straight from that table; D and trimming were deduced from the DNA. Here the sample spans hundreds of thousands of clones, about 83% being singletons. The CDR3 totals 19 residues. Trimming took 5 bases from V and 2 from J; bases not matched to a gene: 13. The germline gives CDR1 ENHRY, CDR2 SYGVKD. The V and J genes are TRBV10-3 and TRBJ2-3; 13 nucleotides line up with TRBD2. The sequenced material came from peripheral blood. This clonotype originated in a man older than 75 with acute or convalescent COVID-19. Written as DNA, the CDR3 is TGTGCCATCAGTCGCCAATGGACTAGCGGGGGCATTAACACAGATACGCAGTATTTT. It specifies CAISRQWTSGGINTDTQYF.